This is a list of T cell receptor beta chains from one sample in a study of CD8+CD57+ T cells in acquired aplastic anemia. TCRdb passed the reads through MiXCR, listing each CDR3 protein once. The sample consists of 160,000 or so distinct CDR3 sequences, around 48% of them appearing once. The sequenced material came from sorted CD4+, CD8+, or CD8+CD57+ T cells (not recorded which) from PBMCs. Every receptor here comes from a human donor with aplastic anemia. Both conserved end residues are part of each CDR3. Each record gives: V gene, J gene, D gene, clone size, CDR3 DNA, CDR3 protein. The D gene is left open where the match is weak. Not every row has a clone size; where given, it reads once, few, many or a size class.

V: TRBV5-1; J: TRBJ1-6; D: NA; size: many; DNA: TGCGCCAGCAGCTTCGACAGGACAAATTCACCCCTCCACTTT; CDR3: CASSFDRTNSPLHF
V: TRBV6-1; J: TRBJ2-1; D: NA; size: many; DNA: TGTGCCACCAGAAGGCTAGCGACTTACAATGAGCAGTTCTTC; CDR3: CATRRLATYNEQFF
V: TRBV5-1; J: TRBJ2-2; D: TRBD1; size: many; DNA: TGCGCCAGCAGCTTGGGACCTACAGGGGACACCGGGGAGCTGTTTTTT; CDR3: CASSLGPTGDTGELFF
V: TRBV19; J: TRBJ2-5; D: TRBD2; size: NA; DNA: TGTGCCAGTAGTAAACTAGCGGGACAAGAGACCCAGTACTTC; CDR3: CASSKLAGQETQYF
V: TRBV20-1; J: TRBJ1-4; D: NA; size: many; DNA: TGCAGTGCTCTGGGCCCCTCTAGGGAAAAACTGTTTTTT; CDR3: CSALGPSREKLFF
V: TRBV7-9; J: TRBJ1-1; D: NA; size: NA; DNA: TGTGCCAGCAGCTTAAGTAGGGGTGCCACTGAAGCTTTCTTT; CDR3: CASSLSRGATEAFF
V: TRBV6-4; J: TRBJ2-7; D: NA; size: once; DNA: TGTGCCAGCAGTTACTCGGACGGCAGGTACTTC; CDR3: CASSYSDGRYF
V: TRBV2; J: TRBJ1-2; D: NA; size: many; DNA: TGTGCCAGCAGCCCGGAGGGGGGGCGCGACTATGGCTACACCTTC; CDR3: CASSPEGGRDYGYTF
V: TRBV19; J: TRBJ2-1; D: TRBD1; size: NA; DNA: TGTGCCAGTAGTCAAGGGACAGGCAACTACAATGAGCAGTTCTTC; CDR3: CASSQGTGNYNEQFF
V: TRBV25-1; J: TRBJ1-5; D: NA; size: NA; DNA: TGTGCCCGTACAGATTATAGCAATCAGCCCCAGCATTTT; CDR3: CARTDYSNQPQHF
V: TRBV6-1; J: TRBJ1-3; D: TRBD1; size: many; DNA: TGTGCCAGCGAGACAGGGTCTGGAAACACCATATATTTT; CDR3: CASETGSGNTIYF
V: TRBV20-1; J: TRBJ1-2; D: NA; size: many; DNA: TGCAGTGCTAGAGACCTCCGACAGGAATCTAACTATGGCTACACCTTC; CDR3: CSARDLRQESNYGYTF
V: TRBV7-9; J: TRBJ1-3; D: NA; size: NA; DNA: TGTGCCAGCAGCCGCTTAGGGGATAACACCATATATTTT; CDR3: CASSRLGDNTIYF
V: TRBV19; J: TRBJ2-5; D: NA; size: NA; DNA: TGTGCCAGTAGTATCGACAGCGAAGAGACCCAGTACTTC; CDR3: CASSIDSEETQYF
V: TRBV12-3/TRBV12-4; J: TRBJ2-5; D: NA; size: many; DNA: TGTGCCAGCAGGGAAATAGGGGAGACCCAGTACTTC; CDR3: CASREIGETQYF
V: TRBV6-4; J: TRBJ1-1; D: NA; size: once; DNA: TGTGCCAGCAGCCGCAGGGAGGACACTGAAGCTTTCTTT; CDR3: CASSRREDTEAFF
V: TRBV6-5; J: TRBJ2-1; D: TRBD2; size: many; DNA: TGTGCCAGCAGTTACGGGGGAGGGACCTACAATGAGCAGTTCTTC; CDR3: CASSYGGGTYNEQFF
V: TRBV18; J: TRBJ1-2; D: NA; size: few; DNA: TGTGCCAGCTCAGTGACAGCTACTAACTATGGCTACACCTTC; CDR3: CASSVTATNYGYTF
V: TRBV20-1; J: TRBJ2-1; D: TRBD2; size: few; DNA: TGCAGCGCGACGATAGCGGGGGTAGGAAATGAGCAGTTCTTC; CDR3: CSATIAGVGNEQFF
V: TRBV12-3/TRBV12-4; J: TRBJ2-7; D: TRBD1; size: NA; DNA: TGTGCCAGCAGGTCCGAGACAGGGTATTACGAGCAGTACTTC; CDR3: CASRSETGYYEQYF
V: TRBV7-3; J: TRBJ2-2; D: TRBD1; size: many; DNA: TGTGCCAGCACCCCCGGGACAGGGGGCGGGGAGCTGTTTTTT; CDR3: CASTPGTGGGELFF
V: TRBV5-1; J: TRBJ2-6; D: NA; size: many; DNA: TGCGCCAGCAGCTTGGAAAACTCTGGGGCCAACGTCCTGACTTTC; CDR3: CASSLENSGANVLTF
V: TRBV7-6; J: TRBJ2-3; D: TRBD1; size: many; DNA: TGTGCCAGCAGCTTAGGTCCCGGGACAGGGTTTGCAGATACGCAGTATTTT; CDR3: CASSLGPGTGFADTQYF
V: TRBV20-1; J: TRBJ2-2; D: NA; size: NA; DNA: TGCAGTGCTAGGTTAGGGGACACCGGGGAGCTGTTTTTT; CDR3: CSARLGDTGELFF
V: TRBV9; J: TRBJ1-6; D: NA; size: NA; DNA: TGTGCCAGCAGCCTACGCGTGGACGAGAATTCACCCCTCCACTTT; CDR3: CASSLRVDENSPLHF
V: TRBV2; J: TRBJ1-5; D: TRBD1; size: NA; DNA: TGTGCCAGCAGCGATAGGACAGGGACTCAGCCCCAGCATTTT; CDR3: CASSDRTGTQPQHF
V: TRBV6-5; J: TRBJ2-1; D: NA; size: many; DNA: TGTGCCAGCAGTTACGGGAGCTCCTACAATGAGCAGTTCTTC; CDR3: CASSYGSSYNEQFF
V: TRBV7-8; J: TRBJ2-5; D: NA; size: many; DNA: TGTGCCAGCAGCTCTGGCCGGTTCCAAGAGACCCAGTACTTC; CDR3: CASSSGRFQETQYF
V: TRBV2; J: TRBJ1-5; D: TRBD1; size: many; DNA: TGTGCCAGCAGTGAATTAGACAGGGCCCAGCCCCAGCATTTT; CDR3: CASSELDRAQPQHF
V: TRBV7-7; J: TRBJ2-1; D: NA; size: NA; DNA: TGTGCTAGCAGCTTAGGATCATCCTACAATGAGCAGTTCTTC; CDR3: CASSLGSSYNEQFF
V: TRBV10-2; J: TRBJ1-1; D: NA; size: NA; DNA: TGCGCCAGCAGTGAGACAGTGTTGGGAACTGAAGCTTTCTTT; CDR3: CASSETVLGTEAFF
V: TRBV29-1; J: TRBJ2-2; D: TRBD2; size: NA; DNA: TGCAGCGTTGTAAGCGGGAGAGGCACCGGGGAGCTGTTTTTT; CDR3: CSVVSGRGTGELFF
V: TRBV11-2; J: TRBJ2-5; D: NA; size: many; DNA: TGTGCCAGCAGCTTAGACAGGGAGACCCAGTACTTC; CDR3: CASSLDRETQYF
V: TRBV14; J: TRBJ1-1; D: NA; size: once; DNA: TGTGCCAGCAGCCAGGGGAAGTCTGAAGCTTCCTTT; CDR3: CASSQGKSEASF
V: TRBV7-6; J: TRBJ2-7; D: NA; size: few; DNA: TGTGCCAGCAGCTTAGCCGCGTCTGGCTACGAGCAGTACTTC; CDR3: CASSLAASGYEQYF
V: TRBV7-6; J: TRBJ2-5; D: TRBD1; size: many; DNA: TGTGCCAGCAGCTCCTCGACAGGGTGGACCCAGTACTTC; CDR3: CASSSSTGWTQYF
V: TRBV20-1; J: TRBJ2-7; D: NA; size: NA; DNA: TGCAGTGCTCTTGCTCCTAGGGGGAACGAGCAGTACTTC; CDR3: CSALAPRGNEQYF
V: TRBV11-1; J: TRBJ2-3; D: TRBD1; size: NA; DNA: TGTGCCAGCCAGGGGCTAACAGGGGGCGCGGATACGCAGTATTTT; CDR3: CASQGLTGGADTQYF
V: TRBV7-8; J: TRBJ1-5; D: NA; size: many; DNA: TGTGCCAGCGGGCTGAATCAGCCCCAGCATTTT; CDR3: CASGLNQPQHF